This T cell receptor beta chain was retrieved from a study of CD8 T cells in ankylosing spondylitis. TCRdb fed the 5' RACE reads into MiXCR, producing one record per CDR3 protein. The table records some 240,000 distinct CDR3 sequences, 15% to 20% of them present only once. The CDR3 is 13 amino acids. V lost 7 bases to trimming and J lost 3 bases, with 12 bases between them. Sequences were obtained from blood, either unsorted or a sorted T cell fraction (not recorded which). The receptor was isolated from a male donor with ankylosing spondylitis or in good health (not recorded which). The chain carries TRBV12-3 or TRBV12-4 and TRBJ2-5; TRBD2 is a possible D gene (7 bases). The CDR3 sequence is CASKGGREETQYF. The CDR3 coding sequence is TGTGCCAGCAAGGGGGGGAGGGAAGAGACCCAGTACTTC.